This passage covers 16 T cell receptor beta chains from one sample sequenced in a study of blood T cells in healthy people across ages. A second about 6 to 11 cycle PCR used barcoded and J-beta primers. TCRdb called the 5' RACE reads again in MiXCR, with one record for every CDR3 protein. The data hold about 570,000 distinct CDR3 sequences, with roughly a quarter observed a single time. This sample was shared with a second study, whose subject was T cells of mothers and their children.

The sequencing input was blood. The receptors come from a boy younger than 10 in good health.

Ten or more counts support this clonotype. V gene TRBV7-3 combines with J gene TRBJ2-5, with 8 positions matching TRBD1. The CDR3 spans 15 residues. The germline V gene has CDR1 SGHTA and CDR2 FQGTGA. With V trimmed by 5 bases and J by 5 bases, 10 bases remained unmatched. The DNA of the CDR3 is TGTGCCAGCAGCCCCCAGACAGGGGAGTTTGAGACCCAGTACTTC. It is translated as CASSPQTGEFETQYF.

This clonotype showed up just a few times. This chain uses TRBV27 with TRBJ2-2; D may be TRBD1 (6 bases). The V gene lost 4 bases and the J gene lost 0 bases, with 15 bases spanning the gap. This CDR3 spans 17 amino acids. The V gene's germline CDR1 is MNHEY and CDR2 SMNVEV (reference sequence). The CDR3 region has the DNA TGTGCCAGCAGTTCCATACGGACAGAGGCGAACACCGGGGAGCTGTTTTTT. This codes for CASSSIRTEANTGELFF.

The chain uses TRBV6-5 and TRBJ2-7; the D gene could be TRBD1 or TRBD2 (6 bases each). The CDR3 is 13 residues long. The V gene's germline CDR1 is MNHEY and CDR2 SVGAGI. The ends were cut back, 4 bases at V and 5 bases at J, with 12 bases in the middle. The CDR3, as DNA: TGTGCCAGCAGTTTTCGGGGGACACACGAGCAGTACTTC. Encoded protein: CASSFRGTHEQYF.

This clonotype has more than one count but fewer than ten. The chain employs TRBV6-5 and TRBJ2-1; 12 bases match TRBD2. Losses at the gene ends were 1 base for V and 2 bases for J; bases not matched to a gene: 3. The CDR3 runs to 17 residues. The V gene's germline CDR1 is MNHEY and CDR2 SVGAGI. The CDR3 sequence: CASSYWRLAGAYNEQFF. The CDR3 DNA sequence: TGTGCCAGCAGTTACTGGAGACTAGCGGGAGCCTACAATGAGCAGTTCTTC.

This clonotype occurred a few times. The CDR3 region is CASSLQGGDGYTF. The CDR3 DNA follows: TGTGCCAGCAGTTTACAGGGAGGGGATGGCTACACCTTC. The rearrangement uses TRBV27 and TRBJ1-2; perhaps TRBD1 as D (5 bases). The CDR3 contains 13 residues. Trimming shortened V by 2 bases and J by 6 bases, and 10 bases separated the two germline ends. CDR1 and CDR2 from the germline V gene are MNHEY and SMNVEV (reference sequence).

A word on this clonotype: The germline gene is not matched at one end of the junction; a read error may be the cause. The rearrangement joins TRBV6-2 or TRBV6-3 to TRBJ2-3, with 8 nucleotides matching TRBD2. Germline loops: CDR1 MNHEY, CDR2 SVGEGT. The CDR3 sequence is 14 residues long. This chain's CDR3 is CVSSYGGATDTQYF. The CDR3 bases are TGTGTCAGCAGTTACGGGGGGGCCACAGATACGCAGTATTTT.

This clonotype was seen more than once but under ten times. For the CDR3, the DNA is TGTGCCAGCAGACCCGGACAGGGGGGTCCGGAGACCCAGTACTTC. This codes for CASRPGQGGPETQYF. The chain employs TRBV12-3 or TRBV12-4 and TRBJ2-5, with 10 bases fitting TRBD1. V trimming: 6 bases; J trimming: 5 bases; junction bases outside the gene matches: 9. The CDR3 consists of 15 residues.

This clonotype was detected a few times. This sequence joins TRBV6-4 and TRBJ2-2; D is unresolved. The CDR3 is made up of 13 amino acids. Germline values: CDR1 MRHNA, CDR2 SNTAGT. Trimming removed 2 bases at V and 0 bases at J, with 1 base between. The CDR3 sequence is CASSDPNTGELFF. In DNA form, the CDR3 reads TGTGCCAGCAGTGACCCGAACACCGGGGAGCTGTTTTTT.

The chain combines TRBV11-3 with TRBJ2-5; D perhaps matches TRBD1 (7 bases). The J call may be mistaken, given a closer DNA end match to TRBJ2-1. The CDR3 spans 15 residues. Germline V gene sequence: CDR1 SGHNT, CDR2 YENEEA. The CDR3 nucleotides are TGTGCCAGCAGCCCAAGGAGGGGGCTCGACAATGAGCAGTTCTTC. It codes for CASSPRRGLDNEQFF.

This clonotype showed up just a few times. This chain links TRBV7-3 with TRBJ2-3; 14 nucleotides align to TRBD2. The length of the CDR3 is 17 residues. V lost 5 bases and J lost 5; bases outside the gene matches: 9. The germline V gene encodes CDR1 SGHTA and CDR2 FQGTGA. The CDR3 spells CASSTGTSGGPGDTQYF. CDR3 sequence (DNA): TGTGCCAGCAGCACAGGGACTAGCGGGGGTCCTGGAGATACGCAGTATTTT.

The chain has TRBV13 and TRBJ1-4; weak D call: TRBD1 (5 bases). The CDR3 extends over 16 amino acids. The germline gives CDR1 PRHDT, CDR2 FYEKMQ (reference sequence). The germline V and J ends were trimmed by 0 bases and 10 bases, with 18 bases remaining between them. CDR3 coding DNA: TGTGCCAGCAGCTTAGGCCTCGGGGGGGATGATGGAAAACTGTTTTTT. Its protein is CASSLGLGGDDGKLFF.

In this sample, this clonotype turned up once. The rearrangement joins TRBV6-5 to TRBJ2-5; 9 bases align to TRBD1. Near its end, the DNA agrees better with TRBJ2-1, so the J call may be wrong. This CDR3 is 13 amino acids long. Looked up from germline, CDR1 is MNHEY and CDR2 is SVGAGI. The CDR3 nucleotides are TGTGCCAGCGGCCTGACAGGGGGGGGTGAGCAGTTCTTC. It encodes CASGLTGGGEQFF.

The rearrangement uses TRBV20-1 and TRBJ2-1; no firm D call. V was trimmed by 3 bases and J by 7 bases, leaving 10 bases between them. The CDR3 is 12 residues long. Germline V gene lookup returns CDR1 DFQATT and CDR2 SNEGSKA (reference sequence). The CDR3 coding sequence is TGCAGTGCTAGTCTTCCCCGGAATGAGCAGTTCTTC. It is translated as CSASLPRNEQFF.

This clonotype was detected only a few times. Here the CDR3 reads CASSPWGDAYEQYF. In nucleotides, the CDR3 is TGTGCCAGCAGCCCCTGGGGGGACGCCTACGAGCAGTACTTC. The rearrangement joins TRBV9 to TRBJ2-7; tentative D call: TRBD2 (6 bases). Trimming pared 4 bases from V and 2 bases from J, leaving 13 bases between. This CDR3 contains 14 residues. Germline lookup yields CDR1 SGDLS and CDR2 YYNGEE.

The chain has TRBV6-1 and TRBJ2-7; 11 bases are shared with TRBD1. CDR1 and CDR2 (germline): MNHNS, SASEGT. This CDR3 region has 16 residues. V shed 2 bases and J 4 bases; nucleotides not matched to a gene: 7. In nucleotides, the CDR3 is TGTGCCAGCAGTGAAAGCGTGGACAGGGGGCCGTACGAGCAGTACTTC. It yields the protein CASSESVDRGPYEQYF.

There are a few counts of this clonotype. V usage is TRBV25-1 and J usage is TRBJ1-2; 8 bases are shared with TRBD1. The CDR3 is 14 residues long. Trimming at V came to 8 bases and at J to 4 bases, leaving 9 bases not matched to a gene. The germline V gene encodes CDR1 MGHDK and CDR2 SYGVNS. The CDR3 sequence: CASGEGQEGYGYTF. Written as DNA, the CDR3 is TGTGCCAGCGGGGAGGGACAGGAAGGCTATGGCTACACCTTC.